This TCR beta chain was sequenced in a study of OX40 agonist ivuxolimab in advanced cancers. At the level of the whole study: Ivuxolimab was a fully human IgG2 agonistic monoclonal antibody targeting the costimulatory receptor OX40 (CD134). Patients were allowed to have had prior anti-PD-1, anti-PD-L1 or anti-CTLA-4 therapy, and around 40% of the dose-escalation patients had previously received checkpoint inhibitors. Three dose-escalation patients achieved partial responses, one with hepatocellular carcinoma and two with cutaneous melanoma. A male proportion of nearly 85% and a mean age of approximately 60 years, ranging from about 23 to 90, were recorded for the dose-escalation cohort. Of the approximately 53 patients in dose escalation, about 20 had hepatocellular carcinoma, about 15 had melanoma, 9 had renal cell carcinoma and 9 had head and neck cancer. Intravenous ivuxolimab was administered to patients every 2 weeks at six dose levels: 0.01, 0.1, 0.3, 1.5, 3 and 10 mg/kg. Peripheral TCRbeta sequencing was intended to test whether TCR sequence diversity was altered and clonal T-cell expansion was caused by ivuxolimab. The paper describes the monotherapy dose-escalation part (N of about 52 patients) of the phase I trial of ivuxolimab. The investigation overall reported the following: After ivuxolimab, more expanded clones were found on average in CD8+ T cells than in CD4+ T cells. Low levels of normalized T-cell clonal expansion were also seen in some patients who did not respond. In partial responders in the 0.1-3.0 mg/kg groups, normalized peripheral clonal expansion was found to be among the lowest, especially among CD8+ T cells. At doses of 0.1 to 3.0 mg/kg, clonal expansion of both CD4+ and CD8+ blood T cells was observed from baseline to week 6. Antigen specificity was not determined for the clonally expanded peripheral T cells.

Genomic DNA was isolated from the sorted cells so that the TCRbeta CDR3 region could be sequenced. The immunoSEQ Assay was used to sequence the TCRbeta CDR3 regions. TCRdb took over this immuneACCESS table, retaining in-frame rearrangements with V and J assigned. Such tables are incomplete; in checked studies, under half of the missing clones stem from an unresolved V gene, and the remainder is unexplained. This sample lists 90,000 to 100,000 clones; roughly 90% were detected once. The ten largest make up less than 1% of the sample. Including the terminal cysteine and phenylalanine, the CDR3 comprises 15 residues. Only the CDR3 DNA is retained, 45 bases long and in frame from the first base. Trimming accounts for 3 bases at V and 10 bases at J, while the number of junction bases matched to no gene is 9. According to the germline V gene (reference sequence), CDR1 reads LNHDA and CDR2 reads SQIVND.

Patients with autoimmune disease history or receiving systemic immunosuppression were excluded from the trial. Peripheral blood for TCR sequencing was collected from all dose cohorts at baseline, on cycle 4 day 1, and on cycle 7 day 1. The samples were drawn from a first-in-human, open-label, multicenter phase I dose-escalation trial of ivuxolimab. Adults with locally advanced or metastatic melanoma, renal cell carcinoma, hepatocellular carcinoma or head and neck squamous cell carcinoma were enrolled in the trial. Before TCR sequencing, CD4+ T cells and CD8+ T cells from peripheral blood were sorted into separate populations. Details on this clone: Its antigen remains unidentified. Base-call qualities are not available, and no considerably larger clone is one nucleotide away.

This clonotype was obtained from an adult with an advanced solid tumor such as melanoma, head and neck, liver or kidney cancer. This specimen consisted of CD4+ or CD8+ T cells sorted from blood, obtained in a trial of the OX40 agonist ivuxolimab. The chain links TRBV19 with TRBJ2-1; 10 of the junction bases match TRBD2. The CDR3 amino acid sequence is: CASSITPGTSEEQFF. The sequenced DNA is TGTGCCAGTAGTATTACCCCCGGGACTAGCGAAGAGCAGTTCTTC.